The clone carrying this T cell receptor beta chain was observed many times. As yet, its antigen is unknown. The data belong to a study of regulatory T cells in long-lasting Graves disease. Time point described: newly diagnosed GD, antithyroid drugs for less than 3 months. From PBMCs, RNA was extracted and then used to make the TCR library. The diagnosis of Graves' disease used American Thyroid Association guidelines. General study points: Persistent disease showed a preference for TRBV28, TRBJ1-2 and TRBJ2-5. Samples came from peripheral blood alone, without thyroid tissue. Persistent patients shared more public clonotypes (around 3,000) than new patients (more than 900).

Through Arm-PCR of CDR3 regions and iRepertoire HTBI primers, TCR beta libraries were built. One entry per CDR3 protein results from TCRdb running MiXCR on the multiplex PCR reads. This table holds under 300,000 distinct CDR3 sequences, approximately 20% found once. V was trimmed by 5 bases and J by 7 bases, leaving 12 bases between them. Germline-derived CDR1 and CDR2 are SGHAT and FQNNGV. The CDR3 extends over 12 amino acids. The source of this sequence is a female donor with Graves disease. This chain joins TRBV11-2 and TRBJ2-7; D remains ambiguous. The sequences come from peripheral blood mononuclear cells (PBMCs), collected at new diagnosis, from a patient treated with antithyroid drugs. CDR3 DNA sequence: TGTGCCAGCAGCCCAGTTCTAGAGGAGCAGTACTTC. This gives the protein CASSPVLEEQYF.